Listed here are 28 T cell receptor beta chains from one sample, sequenced in a study of PD-1 blockade in classical Hodgkin lymphoma. Using immunoSEQ multiplex PCR, the repertoire was profiled, and TCRdb retains in-frame clones only, with some absent. The sample has some 100,000 clones; roughly 91% are singletons. The time point here: cycle 4 day 1 (C4D1), after about 6 weeks of nivolumab. Every patient was affected by relapse after autologous stem cell transplantation, while exposure to brentuximab vedotin was not uniform. The sequences come from peripheral blood mononuclear cells (PBMCs), collected before the fourth cycle of nivolumab. The receptors stem from a human donor with classical Hodgkin lymphoma.

This sequence joins TRBV5-6 and TRBJ1-2, with D perhaps TRBD1 (6 bases). Trimming stripped 4 bases from V and 0 bases from J, with 16 bases between. Germline V gene lookup returns CDR1 SGHDT and CDR2 YYEEEE. This CDR3 is 16 amino acids long. Written as DNA, the CDR3 is TGTGCCAGCAGCCCTCCCCCGACAGGCCCTAACTATGGCTACACCTTC. Protein: CASSPPPTGPNYGYTF.

V gene TRBV9 combines with J gene TRBJ1-2; 8 positions match TRBD1. Trimming at V came to 2 bases and at J to 11 bases, leaving 14 bases not matched to a gene. The CDR3 extends over 15 amino acids. The germline V gene has CDR1 SGDLS and CDR2 YYNGEE. Here the CDR3 reads CASSVNRAGGFGYTF. The CDR3 DNA sequence: TGTGCCAGCAGCGTCAACCGGGCAGGGGGCTTCGGGTACACCTTC.

The chain links TRBV2 to TRBJ2-7; D uncertain. The germline gives CDR1 SNHLY, CDR2 FYNNEI. The CDR3 loop spans 12 amino acids. Trimming took 6 bases from V and 6 from J, leaving 12 bases between them. CDR3 bases: TGTGCCAGCAGCGTTACCGGCGGCGAGCAGTACTTC. Amino acid sequence: CASSVTGGEQYF.

The genes are TRBV4-1 and TRBJ2-2; 8 nucleotides match TRBD1. The CDR3 has 15 residues. Trimming took 4 bases from V and 6 from J; bases not matched to a gene: 7. Germline V gene lookup returns CDR1 MGHRA and CDR2 YSYEKL. The CDR3 reads CASSRLTGVPGELFF. The CDR3, as DNA: TGCGCCAGCAGCCGCTTGACAGGGGTGCCCGGGGAGCTGTTTTTT.

The chain recombines TRBV9 with TRBJ2-6, with D possibly matching TRBD2 (5 bases). Trimming took off 0 bases at V and 1 base at J, with 5 bases between the two ends. The CDR3 extends over 15 amino acids. The germline V gene has CDR1 SGDLS and CDR2 YYNGEE. The CDR3, as DNA: TGTGCCAGCAGCGTAGCGGGGTCTGGGGCCAACGTCCTGACTTTC. Translation: CASSVAGSGANVLTF.

The J gene is TRBJ2-2, the V gene TRBV6-4; D call uncertain. The CDR3 loop spans 16 amino acids. V gave up 0 bases and J gave up 1 base, with 9 bases separating them. Germline V gene sequence: CDR1 MRHNA, CDR2 SNTAGT. CDR3 in amino acids: CASSDSLVLNTGELFF. The CDR3 coding sequence is TGTGCCAGCAGTGACTCGTTGGTGCTGAACACCGGGGAGCTGTTTTTT.

The V and J genes are TRBV28 and TRBJ1-5; D is unresolved. The CDR3 sequence is 14 residues long. The V end was cut by 1 base, the J end by 3 bases, with 7 bases between. Germline lookup yields CDR1 MDHEN and CDR2 SYDVKM. CDR3 nucleotide sequence: TGTGCCAGCAGTTTATTGGGGTCCAATCAGCCCCAGCATTTT. Protein product: CASSLLGSNQPQHF.

The rearrangement joins TRBV19 to TRBJ2-6; D remains unclear. Deletions cut 7 bases from V and 0 bases from J, with 10 bases between. The CDR3 extends over 15 amino acids. Germline loops: CDR1 LNHDA, CDR2 SQIVND (reference sequence). In DNA form, the CDR3 reads TGTGCCAGTAAAAAAGGCAGCTCTGGGGCCAACGTCCTGACTTTC. It specifies CASKKGSSGANVLTF.

This sequence joins TRBV15 and TRBJ1-5, with D maybe TRBD1 (5 bases). Germline CDR1 LNHNV, CDR2 YYDKDF (reference sequence). This CDR3 has 18 residues. V was trimmed by 2 bases and J by 1 base, leaving 18 bases between them. The CDR3 DNA reads TGTGCCACCAGCAGATCTGCGGGACGGTTCATGAGCAATCAGCCCCAGCATTTT. Translation gives CATSRSAGRFMSNQPQHF.

The genes are TRBV27 and TRBJ1-3, with D possibly matching TRBD1 (5 bases). The CDR3 runs to 14 residues. The germline V gene has CDR1 MNHEY and CDR2 SMNVEV (reference sequence). V lost 3 bases and J lost 3, with 9 bases in between. Written as DNA, the CDR3 is TGTGCCAGCAGTTTTGGGGGAAGTGGAAACACCATATATTTT. Translating it yields CASSFGGSGNTIYF.

This clone was counted between two and nine times. The chain links TRBV15 to TRBJ1-5; D might be TRBD1 (5 bases). CDR1 LNHNV and CDR2 YYDKDF come from the germline V gene (reference sequence). This CDR3 region has 14 residues. V was cut by 0 bases and J by 4 bases, with 7 bases left in between. The CDR3 coding sequence is TGTGCCACCAGCAGAGATGCAGGGAATCAGCCCCAGCATTTT. Amino acid sequence: CATSRDAGNQPQHF.

The chain employs TRBV5-6 and TRBJ1-2; D is undetermined. Looked up from germline, CDR1 is SGHDT and CDR2 is YYEEEE. CDR3 length equals 13 residues. The V and J ends lost 1 base and 4 bases respectively, with 8 bases between them. The CDR3 loop is CASSLHPAYGYTF. In DNA form, the CDR3 reads TGTGCCAGCAGCTTGCACCCTGCCTATGGCTACACCTTC.

The genes are TRBV7-8 and TRBJ2-3, with D perhaps TRBD2 (5 bases). Germline V CDR1 and CDR2: SGHVS, FQNEAQ. The CDR3 is made up of 15 amino acids. The V end lost 2 bases, the J end lost 0 bases, and 9 bases lay between the germline ends. The CDR3 region is CASSLRGRSTDTQYF. The CDR3 DNA is TGTGCCAGCAGCTTACGAGGGCGGAGCACAGATACGCAGTATTTT.

This sequence joins TRBV19 and TRBJ2-2; possible D gene TRBD1, 7 bases. Between the trimmed V and J ends, which lost 6 bases and 2 bases, there was a span of 22 bases. CDR3 size: 18 residues. The germline gives CDR1 LNHDA, CDR2 SQIVND (reference sequence). The CDR3 bases are TGTGCCAGTAGACCAGACAGGGCCCCGGGAGCAAACACCGGGGAGCTGTTTTTT. Protein sequence: CASRPDRAPGANTGELFF.

This clone was picked up a small number of times. The rearrangement joins TRBV7-8 to TRBJ2-1; no definite D call. The CDR3 has 13 residues. In germline, CDR1 is SGHVS, CDR2 FQNEAQ. V lost 5 bases, J lost 8 bases, and 13 bases lay in between. The CDR3 region has the DNA TGTGCCAGCAGCCCCCCAGTTCGGGATGAGCAGTTCTTC. Residues: CASSPPVRDEQFF. The full variable domain, completed using reference TRBV7-8 and TRBJ2-1, is GAGVSQSPRYKVAKRGQDVALRCDPISGHVSLFWYQQALGQGPEFLTYFQNEAQLDKSGLPSDRFFAERPEGSVSTLKIQRTQQEDSAVYLCASSPPVRDEQFFGPGTRLTVL.

The chain recombines TRBV28 with TRBJ2-6; D may be TRBD1 (5 bases). This CDR3 is built from 16 residues. Germline V gene data show CDR1 as MDHEN and CDR2 as SYDVKM. Trimming took 3 bases from V and 2 from J, leaving 11 bases between them. The CDR3 region is CASSLQGMAGANVLTF. DNA of the CDR3: TGTGCCAGCAGTTTGCAGGGAATGGCTGGGGCCAACGTCCTGACTTTC.

The gene calls are TRBV27 and TRBJ2-1; TRBD1 aligns across 11 bases. This CDR3 contains 17 residues. The J segment lost 4 bases and the V segment lost 0 bases, leaving 5 bases of the junction unmatched. The germline gives CDR1 MNHEY, CDR2 SMNVEV (reference sequence). The CDR3 spells CASSLSVGQGAYNEQFF. In nucleotides, the CDR3 is TGTGCCAGCAGTTTATCCGTCGGACAGGGGGCGTACAATGAGCAGTTCTTC.

This clone was counted once. The V gene is TRBV27, the J gene TRBJ1-2, with 7 bases matching TRBD1. In germline, CDR1 is MNHEY, CDR2 SMNVEV (reference sequence). V was clipped by 2 bases and J by 4 bases; unmatched bases: 10. The CDR3 spans 16 residues. CDR3 bases: TGTGCCAGCAGTTTAAGCTGGGCAGGGGGAAGCTATGGCTACACCTTC. This codes for CASSLSWAGGSYGYTF.

This chain links TRBV5-1 with TRBJ1-1, with 10 bases identical to TRBD1. V trimming: 0 bases; J trimming: 5 bases; junction bases outside the gene matches: 16. The CDR3 runs to 19 residues. Germline CDR1 and CDR2: SGHRS and YFSETQ. In nucleotides, the CDR3 is TGCGCCAGCAGCTTGGGAAGGGGTACCGGGACAGGGGCTTTAACTGAAGCTTTCTTT. Translation: CASSLGRGTGTGALTEAFF.

The chain carries TRBV5-4 and TRBJ2-3, with 13 positions matching TRBD2. Trimming cost V 4 bases and J 2 bases; bases outside gene matches: 4. CDR3 length: 16 residues. CDR1 and CDR2 from the germline V gene are SGHNT and YYREEE (reference sequence). CDR3 protein: CASSLLAGGDTDTQYF. The CDR3 coding sequence is TGTGCCAGCAGCCTACTAGCGGGAGGGGACACAGATACGCAGTATTTT.

V gene TRBV18 combines with J gene TRBJ2-2; 9 bases are shared with TRBD2. The CDR3 runs 18 residues. The germline CDR1 and CDR2 sequences are KGHSH and LQKENI. V was pared by 6 bases and J by 2 bases, with 13 bases of the junction left unmatched. The CDR3: CASSRYMGLAANTGELFF. Written as DNA, the CDR3 is TGTGCCAGCTCCCGATATATGGGACTAGCAGCCAACACCGGGGAGCTGTTTTTT.

The table lists this clone with a count of one. This chain joins TRBV7-9 and TRBJ2-2; tentatively, D is TRBD1 or TRBD2 (5 bases each). Trimming left V 1 base short and J 4 bases short, with 13 bases between. CDR1 is SEHNR and CDR2 is FQNEAQ in the germline V gene (reference sequence). There are 16 residues in the CDR3. CDR3 nucleotide sequence: TGTGCCAGCAGCTTAGATGTGGGACCGAGCACCGGGGAGCTGTTTTTT. Amino acid sequence: CASSLDVGPSTGELFF.

For the CDR3, the DNA is TGTGCCAGCAGGGCCCGGGGCGGGAGCACAGATACGCAGTATTTT. It specifies CASRARGGSTDTQYF. The V and J genes are TRBV28 and TRBJ2-3; D is possibly TRBD1 or TRBD2 (5 bases each). With 6 bases removed from V and 0 bases from J, the gap between germline ends came to 13 bases. The CDR3 runs 15 residues. Germline V gene data show CDR1 as MDHEN and CDR2 as SYDVKM. Drawing the rest from reference TRBV28 and TRBJ2-3, the complete variable domain is DVKVTQSSRYLVKRTGEKVFLECVQDMDHENMFWYRQDPGLGLRLIYFSYDVKMKEKGDIPEGYSVSREKKERFSLILESASTNQTSMYLCASRARGGSTDTQYFGPGTRLTVL.

This clone is a singleton in its sample. The chain combines TRBV6-6 with TRBJ2-5, with TRBD2 identical over 12 bases. With 6 bases clipped from V and 4 bases from J, the junction kept 6 bases outside the gene matches. CDR1 and CDR2 from the germline V gene are MNHNY and SVGAGI (reference sequence). This CDR3 is built from 15 residues. The CDR3 region is CASSPGLAGRETQYF. CDR3 coding DNA: TGTGCCAGCAGCCCCGGACTAGCGGGACGAGAGACCCAGTACTTC.

This chain uses TRBV5-1 with TRBJ2-4, with TRBD2 identical over 13 bases. Trimming removed 0 bases from V and 4 bases from J; junction bases left unmatched: 4. The length of the CDR3 is 17 residues. CDR1 SGHRS and CDR2 YFSETQ come from the germline V gene. The CDR3 coding sequence is TGCGCCAGCAGCTTGGGGGGACTAGCGGGGAGAAAAAACATTCAGTACTTC. The encoded protein is CASSLGGLAGRKNIQYF.

The chain recombines TRBV28 with TRBJ1-2; 12 nucleotides align to TRBD1. CDR1 is MDHEN, CDR2 SYDVKM, per germline. V trimming: 6 bases; J trimming: 5 bases; junction bases outside the gene matches: 7. The CDR3 sequence is 15 residues long. The CDR3 reads CASSPGQGARYGYTF. CDR3 sequence (DNA): TGTGCCAGCAGCCCGGGACAGGGGGCGCGGTATGGCTACACCTTC.

This rearrangement joins TRBV27 to TRBJ2-5, with D perhaps TRBD1 (6 bases). CDR3 length: 15 residues. Germline assignment: CDR1 MNHEY and CDR2 SMNVEV (reference sequence). V was pared by 6 bases and J by 2 bases, with 16 bases between. The CDR3 here is CASSRNGQGQETQYF. CDR3 DNA sequence: TGTGCCAGCAGCCGCAACGGGCAGGGGCAAGAGACCCAGTACTTC.

The genes are TRBV6-9 and TRBJ2-4; TRBD2 matches at 13 bases. Germline trimming cut 4 bases from V and 15 bases from J; bases unmatched to any gene: 3. This CDR3 has 12 amino acids. Germline lookup yields CDR1 MNHGY and CDR2 SVAAGI. The CDR3 bases are TGTGCCAGCAGTTCACTAGCGGGGGGGAGGTACTTC. Protein sequence: CASSSLAGGRYF.